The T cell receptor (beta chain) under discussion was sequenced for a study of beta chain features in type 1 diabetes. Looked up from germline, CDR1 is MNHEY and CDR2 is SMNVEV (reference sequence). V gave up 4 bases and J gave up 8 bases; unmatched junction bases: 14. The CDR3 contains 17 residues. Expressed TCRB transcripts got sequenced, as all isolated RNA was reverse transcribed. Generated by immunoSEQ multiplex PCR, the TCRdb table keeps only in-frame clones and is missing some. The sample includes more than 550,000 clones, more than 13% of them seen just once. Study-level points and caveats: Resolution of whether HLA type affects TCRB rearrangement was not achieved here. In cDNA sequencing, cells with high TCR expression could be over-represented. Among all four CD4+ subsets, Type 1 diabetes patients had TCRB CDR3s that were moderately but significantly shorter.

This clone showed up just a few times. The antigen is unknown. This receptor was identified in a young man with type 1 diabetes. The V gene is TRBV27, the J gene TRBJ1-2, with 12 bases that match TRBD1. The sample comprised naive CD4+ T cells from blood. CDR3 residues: CASSSPGQGAKGWGYTF. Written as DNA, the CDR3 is TGTGCCAGCAGTTCGCCGGGACAGGGGGCGAAGGGCTGGGGCTACACCTTC.